Below, one T cell receptor beta chain is given with its context. The antigen is not known. These data are taken from a study of cytomegalovirus exposure and HLA in healthy donors. Findings and limits, study-wide: Accounts indicate the classifier identified cytomegalovirus status with strong specificity and sensitivity. Cytomegalovirus association was listed for 164 TCR beta chains.

The PCR ran on 60 Vbeta and 13 Jbeta primers. Clones were read by immunoSEQ multiplex PCR, and TCRdb kept only the in-frame ones, dropping some. The table has about 140,000 clones, roughly 72% seen once. Nominally healthy donors provided the samples, though records likely missed some immune exposures. The CDR3 runs to 13 residues. V shed 7 bases, J shed 7 bases, and the junction held 7 bases outside the gene matches. CDR1 SGHRS and CDR2 YFSETQ come from the germline V gene. The chain employs TRBV5-1 and TRBJ2-2, with TRBD2 identical over 7 bases. Sequencing was performed on PBMCs. The clonotype was recovered from a man in his forties or fifties in good health and CMV-seronegative. For the CDR3, the DNA is TGCGCCAGCCGGGACTATCGGGGCGGGGAGCTGTTTTTT. This encodes CASRDYRGGELFF.